The source of this TCR beta chain is a study of blood T cell repertoires in COVID-19. Overall study: The United States, Italy and Spain provided the acute and convalescent COVID-19 samples. In each case, the material was cDNA or gDNA derived from T cells, B-cell-depleted T cells, or PBMCs.

In the authors' methods: Using reference gene primer amplification, nucleated cell counts were estimated. Measured with immunoSEQ multiplex PCR; TCRdb has only the in-frame clones, and not every one. The V and J calls and the clone size are those of that table, but D and trimming were determined from the DNA. The sample holds about 280,000 clones, 88% seen once. The origin of this receptor is a young man with active or convalescent COVID-19. The specimen sequenced was peripheral blood.

The CDR3 DNA reads as TGTGCCAGCAGTTACAGGCCTAGCGGGGGTCATACGCAGTATTTT. As protein: CASSYRPSGGHTQYF. The rearrangement links TRBV6-5 to TRBJ2-3; 10 bases agree with TRBD2. The CDR3 is 15 amino acids. Germline-derived CDR1 and CDR2 are MNHEY and SVGAGI. V shed 2 bases, J shed 7 bases, and the junction held 6 bases outside the gene matches.